This is a list of T cell receptor beta chains from one sample in a study of blood T cell repertoires in COVID-19. Generated by immunoSEQ multiplex PCR, the TCRdb table keeps only in-frame clones and is missing some. The sample lists about 38,000 clones, around nine tenths seen once, with roughly a third in the top ten. The sequencing input was peripheral blood. These receptor sequences come from a man aged 65 to 85 with active COVID-19. The CDR3 runs from the conserved cysteine through the conserved F or W. A D gene is named only where the DNA matches it firmly. The size field is filled for only some rows; it gives once, few, many or a size class.

TRBJ2-7,TRBD2,-,TRBV5-1,CASSLASGTSFYEQYF,TGCGCCAGCAGCTTGGCGAGTGGGACTAGCTTCTACGAGCAGTACTTC
TRBJ2-1,TRBD2,-,TRBV15,CATSRYRTSGGAVGDEQFF,TGTGCCACCAGCAGATATAGGACTAGCGGGGGGGCCGTGGGCGATGAGCAGTTCTTC
TRBJ2-5,-,-,TRBV5-1,CASSPGGDPEEYF,TGCGCCAGCAGCCCCGGGGGAGACCCCGAAGAGTACTTC
TRBJ1-1,-,-,TRBV9,CASSVGPGWNTEAFF,TGTGCCAGCAGCGTAGGGCCCGGGTGGAACACTGAAGCTTTCTTT
TRBJ1-4,-,-,TRBV6-5,CASSLHRRIGEKLFF,TGTGCCAGCAGCCTACACAGGCGGATAGGGGAAAAACTGTTTTTT
TRBJ1-4,TRBD1,-,TRBV18,CASSPGTVNEKLFF,TGTGCCAGCTCACCGGGGACAGTTAATGAAAAACTGTTTTTT
TRBJ1-3,-,-,TRBV2,CASSPQGSGNTIYF,TGTGCCAGCAGTCCACAGGGTTCTGGAAACACCATATATTTT
TRBJ1-6,-,-,TRBV3-1/TRBV3-2,CASSQDLRVWGSPLHF,TGTGCCAGCAGCCAAGATCTCAGGGTTTGGGGTTCACCCCTCCACTTT
TRBJ1-1,-,once,TRBV4-2,CASSQMGGRLNTEAFF,TGTGCCAGCAGCCAGATGGGAGGCAGGCTGAACACTGAAGCTTTCTTT
TRBJ1-5,-,-,TRBV7-2,CASSPREFQPQHF,TGTGCCAGCAGCCCCCGCGAGTTTCAGCCCCAGCATTTT
TRBJ2-1,TRBD2,-,TRBV11-3,CASSLAGGDFNEQFF,TGTGCCAGCAGCTTAGCGGGGGGGGATTTCAATGAGCAGTTCTTC
TRBJ1-3,TRBD1,few,TRBV4-2,CASSQADRGHGNTIYF,TGTGCCAGCAGCCAAGCCGACAGGGGGCACGGAAACACCATATATTTT
TRBJ1-5,TRBD1,once,TRBV19,CASSPGQGDQPQHF,TGTGCCAGTAGCCCGGGACAGGGAGATCAGCCCCAGCATTTT
TRBJ1-1,-,-,TRBV28,CASTPPAGDTEAFF,TGTGCCAGCACCCCTCCGGCAGGGGACACTGAAGCTTTCTTT
TRBJ2-2,TRBD1,-,TRBV27,CASSLSNRGRGELFF,TGTGCCAGCAGTTTATCAAACAGGGGGCGGGGGGAGCTGTTTTTT
TRBJ1-3,TRBD1,-,TRBV5-1,CASSLAPGTGGKNTIYF,TGCGCCAGCAGCTTGGCCCCGGGGACAGGTGGTAAAAACACCATATATTTT
TRBJ2-1,-,-,TRBV9,CASSTTGSSYNEQFF,TGTGCCAGCAGCACTACTGGAAGCTCCTACAATGAGCAGTTCTTC
TRBJ2-3,TRBD2,-,TRBV9,CASSVGTGGYTDTQYF,TGTGCCAGCAGCGTAGGAACGGGAGGCTACACAGATACGCAGTATTTT
TRBJ1-6,-,-,TRBV7-8,CASSRVGGVYNSPLHF,TGTGCCAGCAGCCGAGTTGGGGGGGTCTATAATTCACCCCTCCACTTT
TRBJ1-3,-,-,TRBV6-5,CASSSSRVSGNTIYF,TGTGCCAGCAGCAGCAGCAGGGTTTCGGGAAACACCATATATTTT
TRBJ2-1,-,-,TRBV7-9,CASSLLGASYNEQFF,TGTGCCAGCAGCTTATTGGGGGCTTCCTACAATGAGCAGTTCTTC
TRBJ2-7,-,-,TRBV27,CASSPSRREQYF,TGTGCCAGCAGTCCCTCCCGGCGGGAGCAGTACTTC
TRBJ1-3,TRBD1,-,TRBV7-2,CASSSQGQGNTIYF,TGTGCCAGCAGCTCCCAGGGACAGGGAAACACCATATATTTT
TRBJ1-1,-,-,TRBV6-2/TRBV6-3,CASSTGSPVPTEAFF,TGTGCCAGCAGTACCGGGTCTCCCGTCCCCACTGAAGCTTTCTTT
TRBJ1-5,-,-,TRBV30,CAWSGGGGDQPQHF,TGTGCCTGGAGTGGCGGCGGCGGGGATCAGCCCCAGCATTTT
TRBJ1-1,TRBD1,-,TRBV18,CASSPGQENTEAFF,TGTGCCAGCTCACCCGGACAGGAGAACACTGAAGCTTTCTTT
TRBJ1-1,-,few,TRBV7-3,CASSTGRNTEAFF,TGTGCCAGCAGCACAGGGCGGAACACTGAAGCTTTCTTT
TRBJ2-1,TRBD1,-,TRBV2,CASRWQGAVGSYNEQFF,TGTGCCAGCAGGTGGCAGGGGGCGGTCGGATCCTACAATGAGCAGTTCTTC
TRBJ2-2,TRBD1,-,TRBV6-5,CATQSQGAYTGELFF,TGTGCCACCCAATCTCAGGGGGCGTACACCGGGGAGCTGTTTTTT
TRBJ2-5,-,-,TRBV28,CASSPLGGHNQETQYF,TGTGCCAGCAGTCCCCTCGGGGGGCATAACCAAGAGACCCAGTACTTC
TRBJ2-2,TRBD1,-,TRBV5-1,CASSLTRTGGTGELFF,TGCGCCAGCAGCTTGACCCGGACAGGGGGGACCGGGGAGCTGTTTTTT
TRBJ1-6,TRBD1,-,TRBV19,CASSIQGAGSPLHF,TGTGCCAGTAGTATCCAGGGGGCTGGTTCACCCCTCCACTTT
TRBJ2-5,-,once,TRBV25-1,CASRLGIQETQYF,TGTGCCAGCAGACTAGGGATCCAAGAGACCCAGTACTTC
TRBJ1-2,TRBD1,once,TRBV25-1,CASSEWKGQGDPNYGYTF,TGTGCCAGCAGTGAATGGAAAGGACAGGGCGACCCTAACTATGGCTACACCTTC
TRBJ2-5,-,-,TRBV28,CASNWGRETQYF,TGTGCCAGCAACTGGGGGCGAGAGACCCAGTACTTC
TRBJ2-3,-,-,TRBV2,CASISYSSTDTQYF,TGTGCCAGCATTTCCTATTCTAGCACAGATACGCAGTATTTT
TRBJ1-1,-,-,TRBV4-3,CASSQDGRNTEAFF,TGCGCCAGCAGCCAAGATGGCAGGAACACTGAAGCTTTCTTT
TRBJ1-2,-,-,TRBV9,CASSVSRGGSGGYTF,TGTGCCAGCAGCGTATCAAGGGGGGGCAGTGGTGGCTACACCTTC
TRBJ1-5,TRBD1,-,TRBV7-9,CASSPGRTGGHQPQHF,TGTGCCAGCAGCCCGGGGCGGACAGGGGGCCACCAGCCCCAGCATTTT
TRBJ1-1,-,-,TRBV27,CASSRTPRADRLLNTEAFF,TGTGCCAGCAGCCGAACCCCTCGGGCAGACAGATTATTGAACACTGAAGCTTTCTTT
TRBJ2-5,TRBD1,-,TRBV5-6,CASSVQGLETQYF,TGTGCCAGCAGCGTACAGGGGTTGGAGACCCAGTACTTC
TRBJ2-2,-,-,TRBV6-2/TRBV6-3,CASSYPLTGELFF,TGTGCCAGCAGTTACCCGTTAACCGGGGAGCTGTTTTTT